The present entry profiles one TCR beta chain with its context. Other DNA sequences in this specimen translate into the identical CDR3. The data are from a study of blood T cell repertoires in COVID-19. Overall study context: Sites in the United States, Italy and Spain provided acute and convalescent COVID-19 samples.

Libraries were prepared by immunoSEQ multiplex PCR; TCRdb keeps only in-frame clonotypes and omits some of them. This sample has approximately 170,000 clones, with 65% to 85% found just once. Material: PBMCs or T cells enriched from blood (not recorded which). The sequence derives from a man aged 35 to 55 who had recovered from COVID-19.

This CDR3 is CASSIGQGGQPQHF. CDR3 nucleotide sequence: TGTGCCAGTAGTATCGGGCAGGGAGGTCAGCCCCAGCATTTT. V is TRBV19 and J is TRBJ1-5, with a weak D call TRBD1 (5 bases). CDR3 length equals 14 residues. Germline CDR1 reads LNHDA; CDR2 reads SQIVND (reference sequence). V was trimmed by 3 bases and J by 6 bases, leaving 12 bases between them.